Given below is one T cell receptor beta chain in context. The sample belongs to a study of blood T cell repertoires in COVID-19. Overall study: Donors in the United States, Italy and Spain gave samples during acute or convalescent COVID-19. From T cells, B-cell-depleted T cells, or PBMCs came the material, which was cDNA or gDNA.

Some clones are missing from TCRdb's copy, which holds only in-frame ones; the method was immunoSEQ multiplex PCR. The data show about 260,000 clones, 83% seen once. The germline V gene encodes CDR1 MNHEY and CDR2 SMNVEV (reference sequence). The CDR3 covers 15 residues. Trimming took off 3 bases at V and 1 base at J, with 10 bases between the two ends. Sequencing input: peripheral blood. The sequence was collected from a woman aged 50 to 60 who had recovered from COVID-19. This chain uses TRBV27 with TRBJ2-4; possibly TRBD2 for D (5 bases). The CDR3 DNA is TGTGCCAGCAGTTTGTCGGGATCGGCCAAAAACATTCAGTACTTC. This encodes CASSLSGSAKNIQYF.